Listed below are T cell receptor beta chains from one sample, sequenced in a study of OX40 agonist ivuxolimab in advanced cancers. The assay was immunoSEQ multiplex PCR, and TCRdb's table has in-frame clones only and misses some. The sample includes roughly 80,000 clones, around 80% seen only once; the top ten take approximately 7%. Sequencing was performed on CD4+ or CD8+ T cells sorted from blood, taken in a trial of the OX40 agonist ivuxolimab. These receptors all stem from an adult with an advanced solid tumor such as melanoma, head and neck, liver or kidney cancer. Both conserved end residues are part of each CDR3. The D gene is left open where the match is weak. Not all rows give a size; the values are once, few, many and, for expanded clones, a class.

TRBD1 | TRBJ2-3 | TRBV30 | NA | TGTGCCTGGAGTCCCGGGGCAGGGGGCTGGGGACCAGATACGCAGTATTTT | CAWSPGAGGWGPDTQYF
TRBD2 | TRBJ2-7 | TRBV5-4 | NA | TGTGCCAGCAGCCCTTCAGGGCTAGCGGAAAGGAATAGCTACGAGCAGTACTTC | CASSPSGLAERNSYEQYF
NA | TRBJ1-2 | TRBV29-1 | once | TGCAGCGTTACAGCGGTGGACGGCTACACCTTC | CSVTAVDGYTF
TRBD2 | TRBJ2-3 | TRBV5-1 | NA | TGCGCCAGCAGCTTTAGCGGGAGGGACCCAGATACGCAGTATTTT | CASSFSGRDPDTQYF
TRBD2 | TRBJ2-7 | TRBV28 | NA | TGTGCCAGCAGTTTAGTCGGGGGGAGCTCCTACGAGCAGTACTTC | CASSLVGGSSYEQYF
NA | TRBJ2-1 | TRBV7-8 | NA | TGTGCCAGCAGCTTAGGGACAGCGAGCTCCTACAATGAGCAGTTCTTC | CASSLGTASSYNEQFF
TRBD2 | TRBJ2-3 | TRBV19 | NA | TGTGCCAGTAGTATAGTAGGTTTGGGGGGGGATACGCAGTATTTT | CASSIVGLGGDTQYF
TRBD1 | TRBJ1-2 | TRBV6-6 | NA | TGTGCCAGCAGTTTAGGGACAGACTATGGCTACACCTTC | CASSLGTDYGYTF
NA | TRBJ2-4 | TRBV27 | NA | TGTGCCAGCAGTTTGGGGACGGGGCTTAACATTCAGTACTTC | CASSLGTGLNIQYF
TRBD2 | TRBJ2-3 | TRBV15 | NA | TGTGCCACCAGGGGTGGAGCGGGGCCCGCAGATACGCAGTATTTT | CATRGGAGPADTQYF
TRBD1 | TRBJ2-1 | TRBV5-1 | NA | TGCGCCAGCAGTCAGACAGGGATACAGGCTGAGCAGTTCTTC | CASSQTGIQAEQFF
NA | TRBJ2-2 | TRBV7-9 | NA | TGTGCCAGCAGCCTAGGGACGTTCGCGAACACCGGGGAGCTGTTTTTT | CASSLGTFANTGELFF
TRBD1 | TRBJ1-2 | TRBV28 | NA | TGTGCCAGCAGCCGCGCCTTCCTTGGCATGGGACAGGGGGCGAATAGGGCCTATGGCTACACCTTC | CASSRAFLGMGQGANRAYGYTF
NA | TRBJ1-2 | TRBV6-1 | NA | TGTGCCAGCAGTGAATCCAGGGGTGGCTACACCTTC | CASSESRGGYTF
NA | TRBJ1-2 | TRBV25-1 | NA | TGTGCCAGCAGTGGCGGAGTCTATGGCTACACCTTC | CASSGGVYGYTF
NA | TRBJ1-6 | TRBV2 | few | TGTGCCAGCAGGGGAGGCTATAATTCACCCCTCCACTTT | CASRGGYNSPLHF
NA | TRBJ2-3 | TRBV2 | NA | TGTGCCAGCAGTGGGCTAGATGCAGATACGCAGTATTTT | CASSGLDADTQYF
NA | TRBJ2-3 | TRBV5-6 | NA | TGTGCCAGCAGCCGTCGTAAGGGGTGGTACACAGATACGCAGTATTTT | CASSRRKGWYTDTQYF
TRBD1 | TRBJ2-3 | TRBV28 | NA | TGTGCCAGCAGTTTACTGGGACAGGGCGACACAGATACGCAGTATTTT | CASSLLGQGDTDTQYF
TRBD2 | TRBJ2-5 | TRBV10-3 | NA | TGTGCCATCAGTGGGTTAGCGGGGGGGGCCGAGACCCAGTACTTC | CAISGLAGGAETQYF